This paragraph reports one TCR beta chain. Its target is unknown. This sample also contains other DNA sequences that code for the same CDR3. Germline CDR1 is SNHLY and CDR2 is FYNNEI. J lost 4 bases, V lost 3 bases, and 2 bases had no gene match. CDR3 length: 14 residues. The sample is drawn from a study of cytomegalovirus exposure and HLA in healthy donors. Study-wide results and caveats: Rare TCR sequences predominated, though certain public TCRs were found in many donors. Some TCR beta chains (over 150 of them) were listed as cytomegalovirus-associated. Productive rates of about 87% or about 30% were seen for most TCR beta V segments in an earlier analysis.

Vbeta (60) and Jbeta (13) primers were used in the PCR. The protocol was immunoSEQ multiplex PCR, while the TCRdb copy is restricted to in-frame clones and leaves out a portion. This sample has 57,000 or so clones, with more than 60% found just once. The chain carries TRBV2 and TRBJ1-4, with 7 bases that match TRBD1. The TCR originated in a man between 50 and 59 years old in good health and CMV-seropositive. Sequenced: PBMCs. CDR3 sequence reads: CASSETGFNEKLFF. The CDR3 DNA is TGTGCCAGCAGTGAGACAGGGTTTAATGAAAAACTGTTTTTT. Looking up the rest from reference TRBV2 and TRBJ1-4 gives the full variable domain: EPEVTQTPSHQVTQMGQEVILRCVPISNHLYFYWYRQILGQKVEFLVSFYNNEISEKSEIFDDQFSVERPDGSNFTLKIRSTKLEDSAMYFCASSETGFNEKLFFGSGTQLSVL.